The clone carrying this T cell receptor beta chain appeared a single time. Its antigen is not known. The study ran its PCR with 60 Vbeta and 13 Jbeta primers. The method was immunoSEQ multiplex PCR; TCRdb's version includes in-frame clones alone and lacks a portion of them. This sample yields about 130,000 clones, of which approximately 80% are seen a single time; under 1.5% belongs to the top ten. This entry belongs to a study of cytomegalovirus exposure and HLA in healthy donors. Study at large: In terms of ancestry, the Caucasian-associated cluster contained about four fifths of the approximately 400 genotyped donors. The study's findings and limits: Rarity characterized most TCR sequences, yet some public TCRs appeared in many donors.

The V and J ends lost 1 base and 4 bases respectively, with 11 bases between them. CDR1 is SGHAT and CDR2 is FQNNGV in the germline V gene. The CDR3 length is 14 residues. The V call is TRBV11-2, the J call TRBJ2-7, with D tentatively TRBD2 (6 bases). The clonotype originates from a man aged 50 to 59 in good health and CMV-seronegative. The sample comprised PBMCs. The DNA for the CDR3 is TGTGCCAGCAGCTTAGGGGGGGTGGGGTACGAGCAGTACTTC. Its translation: CASSLGGVGYEQYF.